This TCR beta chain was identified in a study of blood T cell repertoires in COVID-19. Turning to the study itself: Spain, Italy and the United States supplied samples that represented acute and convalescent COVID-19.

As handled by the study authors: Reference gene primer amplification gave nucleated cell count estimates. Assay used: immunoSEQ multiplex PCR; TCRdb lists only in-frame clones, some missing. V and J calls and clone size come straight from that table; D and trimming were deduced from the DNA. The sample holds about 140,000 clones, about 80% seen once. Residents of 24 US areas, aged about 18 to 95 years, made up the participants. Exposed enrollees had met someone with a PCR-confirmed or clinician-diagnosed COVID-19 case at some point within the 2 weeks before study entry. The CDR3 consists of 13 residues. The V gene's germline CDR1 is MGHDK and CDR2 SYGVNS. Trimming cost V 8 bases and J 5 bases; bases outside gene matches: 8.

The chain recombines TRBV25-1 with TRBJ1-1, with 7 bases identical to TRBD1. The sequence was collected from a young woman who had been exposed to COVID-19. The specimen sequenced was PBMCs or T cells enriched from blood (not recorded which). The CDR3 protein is CASQKKQGTEAFF. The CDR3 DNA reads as TGTGCCAGCCAAAAAAAACAGGGGACTGAAGCTTTCTTT.